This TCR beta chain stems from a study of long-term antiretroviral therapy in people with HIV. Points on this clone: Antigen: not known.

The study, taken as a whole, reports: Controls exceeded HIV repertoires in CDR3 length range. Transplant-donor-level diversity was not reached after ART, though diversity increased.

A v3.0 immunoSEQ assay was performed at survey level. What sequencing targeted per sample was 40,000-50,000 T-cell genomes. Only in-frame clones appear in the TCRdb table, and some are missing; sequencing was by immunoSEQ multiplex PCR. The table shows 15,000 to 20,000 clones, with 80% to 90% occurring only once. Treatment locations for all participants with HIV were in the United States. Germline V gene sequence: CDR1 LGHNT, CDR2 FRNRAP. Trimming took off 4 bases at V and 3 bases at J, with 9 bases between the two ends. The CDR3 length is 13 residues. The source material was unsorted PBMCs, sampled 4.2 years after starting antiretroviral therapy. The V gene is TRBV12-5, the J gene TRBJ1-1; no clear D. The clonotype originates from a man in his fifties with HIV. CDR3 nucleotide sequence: TGTGCTAGTGGTTCCCGCACCGACACTGAAGCTTTCTTT. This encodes CASGSRTDTEAFF.